Following are 24 T cell receptor beta chains from one sample sequenced in a study of blood T cell repertoires in COVID-19. Produced via immunoSEQ multiplex PCR; TCRdb's table is partial and in-frame only. The sample holds 70,000 to 90,000 clones, around 88% seen once. The sequencing sample was made of PBMCs or T cells enriched from blood (not recorded which). The receptors derive from a woman in her forties or fifties with acute COVID-19.

CDR3 protein: CASSIGTELSFNYGYTF. As DNA, the CDR3 is TGTGCCAGTAGTATAGGGACAGAACTATCCTTTAACTATGGCTACACCTTC. V is TRBV19 and J is TRBJ1-2, with D tentatively TRBD1 (6 bases). Trimming shortened V by 1 base and J by 1 base, and 16 bases separated the two germline ends. The CDR3 totals 17 residues. Germline loops: CDR1 LNHDA, CDR2 SQIVND (reference sequence).

V gene TRBV5-1 combines with J gene TRBJ1-1; D is ambiguous. The CDR3 runs 14 residues. V was shortened by 4 bases and J by 6 bases, with 16 bases between the two germline ends. CDR1 and CDR2 (germline): SGHRS, YFSETQ. The CDR3 here is CASSGGRLPSEAFF. CDR3 in DNA: TGCGCCAGCAGCGGAGGGAGGTTACCATCTGAAGCTTTCTTT.

The chain links TRBV25-1 to TRBJ1-2; D is undetermined. CDR3 length equals 14 residues. Trimming stripped 2 bases from V and 4 bases from J, with 11 bases between. Germline assignment: CDR1 MGHDK and CDR2 SYGVNS. CDR3 DNA: TGTGCCAGCAGTGAAATGGGCGAGGGCTATGGCTACACCTTC. This translates into CASSEMGEGYGYTF.

This clone was seen just once. Germline is not matched at one junction end, which may reflect a read error. The rearrangement links TRBV3-1 (or the pseudogene TRBV3-2) to TRBJ2-3; no clear D. The CDR3 runs to 11 residues. CDR1 and CDR2 (germline): LGHDT, YNNKEL (reference sequence). The CDR3 loop reads CASSQGGPSHF. The DNA for the CDR3 is TGTGCCAGCAGCCAAGGAGGCCCCTCGCATTTT.

This clone was seen just once. This chain links TRBV4-2 with TRBJ2-2; TRBD2 matches 8 bases. The V gene's germline CDR1 is LGHNA and CDR2 YNFKEQ. This CDR3 has 15 amino acids. The V gene end was trimmed by 4 bases and the J gene end by 5 bases; junction bases not matched to a gene: 6. CDR3 in DNA: TGTGCCAGCAGCCCGGCTAGCGGGCTAACCGGGGAGCTGTTTTTT. It codes for CASSPASGLTGELFF.

The J gene is TRBJ1-5, the V gene TRBV5-8; D call uncertain. This CDR3 is built from 15 residues. Germline CDR1 and CDR2: SGHTS and YDEGEE. V was shortened by 4 bases and J by 2 bases, with 13 bases between the two germline ends. CDR3 region: CASSQLLLGNQPQHF. In DNA form, the CDR3 reads TGTGCCAGCAGCCAACTCCTCCTTGGCAATCAGCCCCAGCATTTT.

Here the CDR3 reads CALRTGGRHRSVAEAFF. The CDR3 DNA is TGTGCCTTAAGGACGGGGGGGCGACACAGGAGTGTCGCTGAAGCTTTCTTT. This chain joins TRBV21-1 and TRBJ1-1. TRBV21-1 is a pseudogene segment. The CDR3 loop spans 17 amino acids.

This chain links TRBV7-9 with TRBJ2-1; TRBD2 is a possible D gene (6 bases). The V end lost 5 bases, the J end lost 0 bases, and 14 bases lay between the germline ends. Germline V gene sequence: CDR1 SEHNR, CDR2 FQNEAQ (reference sequence). The length of the CDR3 is 16 residues. The CDR3 region has the DNA TGTGCCAGCAGCCTGTGGGACTTCTACTCCTACAATGAGCAGTTCTTC. This gives the protein CASSLWDFYSYNEQFF. The whole variable domain, remainder taken from reference TRBV7-9 and TRBJ2-1, is DTGVSQNPRHKITKRGQNVTFRCDPISEHNRLYWYRQTLGQGPEFLTYFQNEAQLEKSRLLSDRFSAERPKGSFSTLEIQRTEQGDSAMYLCASSLWDFYSYNEQFFGPGTRLTVL.

The rearrangement uses TRBV5-5 and TRBJ1-2; the D gene is possibly TRBD1 (5 bases). Germline V gives CDR1 SGHKS, CDR2 YYEKEE (reference sequence). This CDR3 spans 15 amino acids. The V end lost 0 bases, the J end lost 2 bases, and 11 bases lay between the germline ends. Here the CDR3 DNA reads TGTGCCAGCAGCTTGGCGGGGGGAATAAACTATGGCTACACCTTC. Translating gives CASSLAGGINYGYTF. Complete variable domain (other parts from reference TRBV5-5 and TRBJ1-2): DAGVTQSPTHLIKTRGQQVTLRCSPISGHKSVSWYQQVLGQGPQFIFQYYEKEERGRGNFPDRFSARQFPNYSSELNVNALLLGDSALYLCASSLAGGINYGYTFGSGTRLTVV.

V gene TRBV27 combines with J gene TRBJ2-7; 7 bases are a match to TRBD2. CDR1 is MNHEY and CDR2 is SMNVEV in the germline V gene (reference sequence). This CDR3 is 14 amino acids long. The trim removed 2 bases at V and 6 bases at J, leaving 7 bases unmatched. This chain's CDR3 is CASSLDGGSGEQYF. Here the CDR3 DNA reads TGTGCCAGCAGTTTAGATGGCGGGAGTGGCGAGCAGTACTTC.

The rearrangement uses TRBV18 and TRBJ2-2; weak D call: TRBD1 (5 bases). This CDR3 is 19 amino acids long. The V gene lost 8 bases and the J gene lost 4 bases, with 29 bases spanning the gap. Looked up from germline, CDR1 is KGHSH and CDR2 is LQKENI. The CDR3 reads CASPRTSTGVNPATGELFF. The DNA of the CDR3 is TGTGCCAGCCCTCGGACATCCACTGGAGTCAACCCCGCCACCGGGGAGCTGTTTTTT.

Written as DNA, the CDR3 is TGTGCCAGCAGCCCGGGACAGAATAATTCACCCCTCCACTTT. Its translation: CASSPGQNNSPLHF. The rearrangement links TRBV14 to TRBJ1-6; 7 bases line up with TRBD1. There are 14 residues in the CDR3. V dropped 4 bases and J dropped 5; count of bases not matched to a gene: 2. Germline V CDR1 and CDR2: SGHDN, FVKESK.

The chain uses TRBV5-1 and TRBJ2-6; 9 nucleotides align to TRBD1. V was clipped by 3 bases and J by 4 bases; unmatched bases: 11. Per the germline V gene, CDR1 is SGHRS and CDR2 is YFSETQ. This CDR3 has 18 amino acids. The CDR3 DNA reads as TGCGCCAGCAGCTACCGGGACAGGGTAATGTTAGGGGCCAACGTCCTGACTTTC. This codes for CASSYRDRVMLGANVLTF.

The chain carries TRBV5-1 and TRBJ2-2; 10 positions match TRBD2. Germline V lookup: CDR1 SGHRS, CDR2 YFSETQ. The CDR3 totals 17 residues. Unmatched junction bases numbered 6, after V lost 4 bases and J lost 0 bases. Written as DNA, the CDR3 is TGCGCCAGCAGCCCTGAAGCGGGAGGGACGAACACCGGGGAGCTGTTTTTT. Protein sequence: CASSPEAGGTNTGELFF.

The rearrangement uses TRBV4-1 and TRBJ2-1; TRBD2 agrees at 15 bases. Looked up from germline, CDR1 is MGHRA and CDR2 is YSYEKL. The J segment lost 7 bases and the V segment lost 2 bases, leaving 9 bases of the junction unmatched. The CDR3 has 18 residues. CDR3 protein: CASSQTGLAGGERNEQFF. Written as DNA, the CDR3 is TGCGCCAGCAGCCAAACCGGACTAGCGGGAGGGGAAAGGAATGAGCAGTTCTTC.

V usage is TRBV12-3 or TRBV12-4 and J usage is TRBJ2-2; 7 bases align to TRBD1. V lost 10 bases, J lost 2 bases, and 4 bases stayed unmatched. This CDR3 has 13 residues. The CDR3 nucleotides are TGTGCCACCCGGGACAGTAACACCGGGGAGCTGTTTTTT. Translation gives CATRDSNTGELFF.

The chain joins TRBV18 to TRBJ1-2; 7 nucleotides match TRBD1. Germline CDR1 reads KGHSH; CDR2 reads LQKENI. Unmatched junction bases numbered 5, after V lost 6 bases and J lost 4 bases. This CDR3 has 13 residues. The CDR3 DNA sequence: TGTGCCAGCTCCTCCGGGACAGCCTATGGCTACACCTTC. It specifies CASSSGTAYGYTF.

The chain employs TRBV2 and TRBJ1-1, with D unresolved. CDR3 size: 13 residues. Deletions cut 7 bases from V and 3 bases from J, with 12 bases between. In germline, CDR1 is SNHLY, CDR2 FYNNEI. CDR3 sequence (DNA): TGTGCCAGCACCCTTAGTCAGGACACTGAAGCTTTCTTT. Its protein product is CASTLSQDTEAFF.

This chain links TRBV4-3 with TRBJ2-7; possible D gene TRBD2, 5 bases. Looked up from germline, CDR1 is LGHNA and CDR2 is YSLEER. CDR3 size: 15 residues. Trimming removed 3 bases at V and 0 bases at J, with 12 bases between. The CDR3 region has the DNA TGCGCCAGCAGCCAGAGGGCGGGTTCCTCCTACGAGCAGTACTTC. Translation gives CASSQRAGSSYEQYF.

The chain uses TRBV5-4 and TRBJ1-1; 7 bases are a match to TRBD1. J gave up 10 bases and V 1 base, and 7 bases lay outside the gene matches. The CDR3 consists of 13 residues. Germline CDR1 is SGHNT and CDR2 is YYREEE (reference sequence). Here the CDR3 DNA reads TGTGCCAGCAGCTTGACAGCTCAGGGGGTAGCTTTCTTT. Translation gives CASSLTAQGVAFF.

The gene calls are TRBV11-2 and TRBJ2-7; 9 bases match TRBD2. After removal of 5 bases from V and 2 bases from J, the junction contained 7 bases not matched to a gene. The CDR3 is made up of 15 amino acids. Germline CDR1 SGHAT, CDR2 FQNNGV. The CDR3 here is CASSPTSGYPYEQYF. DNA for the CDR3: TGTGCCAGCAGCCCGACTAGCGGTTACCCCTACGAGCAGTACTTC.

The CDR3 loop reads CASSLGGSGDYEQYF. The CDR3 DNA reads TGTGCCAGCAGCTTGGGAGGTAGCGGGGACTACGAGCAGTACTTC. The chain is built from TRBV7-2 and TRBJ2-7; 8 bases map to TRBD2. This CDR3 has 15 residues. J gave up 3 bases and V 3 bases, and 7 bases lay outside the gene matches. Germline V gene sequence: CDR1 SGHTA, CDR2 FQGNSA.

This clone was picked up a small number of times. The chain has TRBV2 and TRBJ2-5, with 7 bases fitting TRBD1. The J segment lost 5 bases and the V segment lost 2 bases, leaving 8 bases of the junction unmatched. The CDR3 runs to 15 residues. Germline V gene lookup returns CDR1 SNHLY and CDR2 FYNNEI. Here the CDR3 reads CASSESRGRYETQYF. CDR3 in DNA: TGTGCCAGCAGTGAATCTAGGGGGCGCTACGAGACCCAGTACTTC.

The chain is built from TRBV9 and TRBJ1-4, with D possibly matching TRBD1 (5 bases). Trimming cost V 3 bases and J 8 bases, with 17 bases left between them. The CDR3 length is 15 residues. The germline gives CDR1 SGDLS, CDR2 YYNGEE. The CDR3 DNA reads as TGTGCCAGCAGCGCCCGGGGGGGTTTTGAGGAAAAACTGTTTTTT. It is translated as CASSARGGFEEKLFF.